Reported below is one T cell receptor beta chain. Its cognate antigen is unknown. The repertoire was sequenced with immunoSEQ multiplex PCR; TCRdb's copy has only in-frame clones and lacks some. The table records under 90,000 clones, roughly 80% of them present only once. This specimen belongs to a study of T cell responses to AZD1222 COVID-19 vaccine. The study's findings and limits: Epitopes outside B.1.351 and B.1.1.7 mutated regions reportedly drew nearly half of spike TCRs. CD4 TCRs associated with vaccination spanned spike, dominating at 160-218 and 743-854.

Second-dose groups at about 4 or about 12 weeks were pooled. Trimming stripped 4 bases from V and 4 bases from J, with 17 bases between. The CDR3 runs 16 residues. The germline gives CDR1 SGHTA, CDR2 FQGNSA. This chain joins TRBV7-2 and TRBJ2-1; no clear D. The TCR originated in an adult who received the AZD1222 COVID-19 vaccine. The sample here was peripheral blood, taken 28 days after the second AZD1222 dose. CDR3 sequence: CASSSRAQLLYNEQFF. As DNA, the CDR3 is TGTGCCAGCAGCTCCCGGGCTCAATTACTTTACAATGAGCAGTTCTTC. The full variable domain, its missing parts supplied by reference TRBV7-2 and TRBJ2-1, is GAGVSQSPSNKVTEKGKDVELRCDPISGHTALYWYRQSLGQGLEFLIYFQGNSAPDKSGLPSDRFSAERTGGSVSTLTIQRTQQEDSAVYLCASSSRAQLLYNEQFFGPGTRLTVL.